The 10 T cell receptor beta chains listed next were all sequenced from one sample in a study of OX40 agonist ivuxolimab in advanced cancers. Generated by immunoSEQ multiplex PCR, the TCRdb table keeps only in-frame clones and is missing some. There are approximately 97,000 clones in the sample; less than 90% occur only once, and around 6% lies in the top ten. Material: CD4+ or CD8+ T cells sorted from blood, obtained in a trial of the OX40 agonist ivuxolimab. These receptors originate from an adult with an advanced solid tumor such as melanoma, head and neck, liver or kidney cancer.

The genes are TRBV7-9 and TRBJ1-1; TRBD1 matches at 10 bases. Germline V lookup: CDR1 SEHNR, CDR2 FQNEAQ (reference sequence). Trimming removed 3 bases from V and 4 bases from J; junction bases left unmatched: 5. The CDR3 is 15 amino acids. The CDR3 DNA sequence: TGTGCCAGCAGCTTGGCGACAGGGGGCGTCACTGAAGCTTTCTTT. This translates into CASSLATGGVTEAFF. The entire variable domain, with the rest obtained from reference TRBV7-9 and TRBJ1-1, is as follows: DTGVSQNPRHKITKRGQNVTFRCDPISEHNRLYWYRQTLGQGPEFLTYFQNEAQLEKSRLLSDRFSAERPKGSFSTLEIQRTEQGDSAMYLCASSLATGGVTEAFFGQGTRLTVV.

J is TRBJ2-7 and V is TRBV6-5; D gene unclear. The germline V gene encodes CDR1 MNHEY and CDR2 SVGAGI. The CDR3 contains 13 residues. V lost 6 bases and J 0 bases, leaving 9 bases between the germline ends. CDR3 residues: CASRDSISYEQYF. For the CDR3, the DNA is TGTGCCAGCAGAGACTCGATCTCCTACGAGCAGTACTTC.

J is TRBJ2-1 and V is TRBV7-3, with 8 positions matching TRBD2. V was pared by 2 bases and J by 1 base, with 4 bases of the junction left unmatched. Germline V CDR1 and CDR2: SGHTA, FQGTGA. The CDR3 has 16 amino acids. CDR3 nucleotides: TGTGCCAGCAGCTTACGCGGGGGGACATCCTACAATGAGCAGTTCTTC. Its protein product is CASSLRGGTSYNEQFF.

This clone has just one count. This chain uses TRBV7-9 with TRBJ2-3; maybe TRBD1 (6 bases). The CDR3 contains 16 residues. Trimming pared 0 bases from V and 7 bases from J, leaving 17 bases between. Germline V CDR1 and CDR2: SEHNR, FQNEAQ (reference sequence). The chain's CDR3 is CASSLAGTNNRNTQYF. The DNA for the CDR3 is TGTGCCAGCAGCTTAGCCGGGACAAACAACAGAAATACGCAGTATTTT.

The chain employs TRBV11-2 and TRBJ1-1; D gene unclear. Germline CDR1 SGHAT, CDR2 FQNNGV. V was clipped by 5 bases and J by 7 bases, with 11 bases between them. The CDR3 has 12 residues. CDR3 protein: CASSPNVGEAFF. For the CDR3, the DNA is TGTGCCAGCAGCCCAAATGTCGGTGAAGCTTTCTTT.

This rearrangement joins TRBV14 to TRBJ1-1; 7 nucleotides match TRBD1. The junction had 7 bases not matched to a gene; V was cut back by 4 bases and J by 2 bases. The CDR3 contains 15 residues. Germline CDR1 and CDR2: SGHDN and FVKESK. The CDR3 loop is CASSPQTGKNTEAFF. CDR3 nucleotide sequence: TGTGCCAGCAGCCCCCAGACAGGGAAAAACACTGAAGCTTTCTTT.

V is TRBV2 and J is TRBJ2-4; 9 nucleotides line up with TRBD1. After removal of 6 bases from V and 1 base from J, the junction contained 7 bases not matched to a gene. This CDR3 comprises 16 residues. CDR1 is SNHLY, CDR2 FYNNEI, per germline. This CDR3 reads CASRKTGGPAKNIQYF. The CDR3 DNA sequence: TGTGCCAGCAGGAAGACAGGGGGGCCTGCCAAAAACATTCAGTACTTC.

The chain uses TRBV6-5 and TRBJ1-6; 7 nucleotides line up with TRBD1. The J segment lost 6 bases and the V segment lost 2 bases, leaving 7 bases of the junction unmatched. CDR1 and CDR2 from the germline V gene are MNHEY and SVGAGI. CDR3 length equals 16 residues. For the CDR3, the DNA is TGTGCCAGCAGTTACCGACCAAACAGGGGTAATTCACCCCTCCACTTT. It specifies CASSYRPNRGNSPLHF.

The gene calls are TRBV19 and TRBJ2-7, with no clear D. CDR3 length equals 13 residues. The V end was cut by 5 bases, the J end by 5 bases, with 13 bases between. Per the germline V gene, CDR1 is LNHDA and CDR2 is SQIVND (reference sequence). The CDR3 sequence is CASSPTFPNEQYF. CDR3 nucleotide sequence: TGTGCCAGTAGTCCGACATTCCCCAACGAGCAGTACTTC.

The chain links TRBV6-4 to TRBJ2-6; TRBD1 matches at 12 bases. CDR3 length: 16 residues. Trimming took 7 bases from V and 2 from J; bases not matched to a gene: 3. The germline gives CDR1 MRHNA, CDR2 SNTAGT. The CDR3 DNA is TGTGCCAGCACTGGGACAGGGGGCGCTGGGGCCAACGTCCTGACTTTC. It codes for CASTGTGGAGANVLTF.